This is a list of T cell receptor beta chains from one sample in a study of shared clonotypes between healthy human individuals. The assay was immunoSEQ multiplex PCR, and TCRdb's table has in-frame clones only and misses some. The profile covers about 1.5 million clones, with 96% appearing a single time and more than 0.9% taken by the ten largest. Sequencing input: naive CD4+ T cells sorted from blood. All receptors derive from a man aged 25-45 years in good health. Each CDR3 is given with its conserved first and last residue. A D gene is named only where the DNA matches it firmly. A clone size is listed for some rows: how often the clone was seen (once, few, many), or a class if it is expanded.

V,J,D,length,size,CDR3,DNA
TRBV19,TRBJ1-1,-,12,-,CASSITGAEAFF,TGTGCCAGTAGTATTACAGGAGCTGAAGCTTTCTTT
TRBV18,TRBJ1-2,-,15,-,CASSPAAGDNYGYTF,TGTGCCAGCTCACCAGCGGCAGGGGATAACTATGGCTACACCTTC
TRBV7-2,TRBJ1-1,-,14,-,CASSLLRGSTEAFF,TGTGCCAGCAGCTTATTGAGAGGGAGCACTGAAGCTTTCTTT
TRBV28,TRBJ1-1,-,15,-,CASSEPLGGGTEAFF,TGTGCCAGCAGTGAACCCCTCGGGGGCGGCACTGAAGCTTTCTTT
TRBV27,TRBJ2-7,TRBD1,14,-,CASSGDRGWHEQYF,TGTGCCAGCAGTGGCGACAGGGGGTGGCACGAGCAGTACTTC
TRBV6-5,TRBJ2-3,-,14,-,CASMFSLNTDTQYF,TGTGCCAGCATGTTTTCCTTGAACACAGATACGCAGTATTTT
TRBV15,TRBJ2-5,-,12,once,CATSRDGETQYF,TGTGCCACCAGCAGAGATGGGGAGACCCAGTACTTC
TRBV7-2,TRBJ1-3,-,13,-,CASSTYSGNTIYF,TGTGCCAGCAGCACATACTCTGGAAACACCATATATTTT
TRBV29-1,TRBJ2-5,TRBD1,12,-,CSVDRGGETQYF,TGCAGCGTGGACAGGGGAGGGGAGACCCAGTACTTC
TRBV28,TRBJ2-5,TRBD2,19,-,CASSARLAGVPPSQETQYF,TGTGCCAGCAGTGCCCGACTAGCGGGAGTTCCCCCGAGCCAAGAGACCCAGTACTTC
TRBV25-1,TRBJ2-7,-,14,-,CASSERQGPYEQYF,TGTGCCAGCAGTGAACGTCAGGGCCCCTACGAGCAGTACTTC
TRBV10-3,TRBJ2-3,-,15,-,CAMTLGGAETDTQYF,TGTGCCATGACCTTGGGAGGAGCGGAGACAGATACGCAGTATTTT
TRBV28,TRBJ2-7,-,14,-,CASSLLGPTGEQYF,TGTGCCAGCAGTTTATTGGGGCCAACGGGGGAGCAGTACTTC
TRBV5-1,TRBJ1-1,TRBD1,15,-,CASSRQQGVNTEAFF,TGCGCCAGCAGCCGTCAACAGGGGGTGAACACTGAAGCTTTCTTT
TRBV5-1,TRBJ2-2,TRBD1,17,-,CASSLRAGGAWTGELFF,TGCGCCAGCAGCTTGAGGGCAGGGGGCGCGTGGACCGGGGAGCTGTTTTTT
TRBV6-6,TRBJ2-5,-,13,-,CASTPGVRETQYF,TGTGCCAGCACCCCGGGGGTTCGGGAGACCCAGTACTTC
TRBV5-1,TRBJ2-3,-,15,-,CASSLGLTYTDTQYF,TGCGCCAGCAGCTTGGGACTTACGTACACAGATACGCAGTATTTT
TRBV6-1,TRBJ1-5,-,16,-,CASSEAWGASNQPQHF,TGTGCCAGCAGTGAAGCGTGGGGGGCTAGCAATCAGCCCCAGCATTTT
TRBV7-2,TRBJ2-5,-,14,-,CASSSRRARETQYF,TGTGCCAGCAGCTCCCGGCGGGCTAGGGAGACCCAGTACTTC
TRBV19,TRBJ2-7,TRBD1,13,-,CAPDRDRAYEQYF,TGTGCCCCCGACCGGGACAGGGCCTACGAGCAGTACTTC
TRBV28,TRBJ2-7,-,15,-,CASALDGERSYEQYF,TGTGCCAGCGCCTTGGACGGGGAACGCTCCTACGAGCAGTACTTC
TRBV5-1,TRBJ2-7,-,15,once,CASRSSGVSAYEQYF,TGCGCCAGCCGATCATCAGGGGTATCCGCCTACGAGCAGTACTTC
TRBV15,TRBJ2-3,-,13,-,CATRPVGADTQYF,TGTGCCACCAGGCCCGTGGGTGCAGATACGCAGTATTTT
TRBV7-2,TRBJ1-5,-,12,-,CASSLAGQPQHF,TGTGCCAGCAGCTTAGCGGGACAGCCCCAGCATTTT
TRBV28,TRBJ2-7,-,12,-,CATATTTYEQYF,TGTGCTACGGCTACAACTACCTACGAGCAGTACTTC
TRBV5-6,TRBJ1-2,TRBD1,18,-,CASIAFKSLGQRNYGYTF,TGTGCCAGCATTGCGTTCAAGAGTTTGGGACAGAGAAACTATGGCTACACCTTC
TRBV5-1,TRBJ2-1,-,16,-,CASSQTGSVLVNEQFF,TGCGCCAGCAGCCAAACAGGGTCAGTATTAGTAAATGAGCAGTTCTTC
TRBV5-6,TRBJ2-3,-,15,-,CASSTRLLSTDTQYF,TGTGCCAGCAGTACCCGACTGTTAAGCACAGATACGCAGTATTTT
TRBV28,TRBJ2-2,TRBD2,16,-,CASSFGLVGNTGELFF,TGTGCCAGCAGTTTCGGACTAGTAGGGAACACCGGGGAGCTGTTTTTT
TRBV7-2,TRBJ2-2,-,16,-,CASSLEMASLPGELFF,TGTGCCAGCAGCTTAGAGATGGCTAGTCTGCCCGGGGAGCTGTTTTTT
TRBV5-1,TRBJ2-1,-,13,-,CASSLDGFGEQFF,TGCGCCAGCAGCTTGGATGGGTTCGGTGAGCAGTTCTTC
TRBV27,TRBJ2-1,TRBD1,14,-,CASTSWGQNNEQFF,TGTGCCAGCACTTCATGGGGACAGAACAATGAGCAGTTCTTC
TRBV25-1,TRBJ2-1,TRBD2,18,-,CASSTLGLAGGMGNEQFF,TGTGCCAGCAGTACACTGGGACTAGCGGGAGGAATGGGGAATGAGCAGTTCTTC
TRBV27,TRBJ2-1,TRBD1,17,-,CASSLSMDRVSYNEQFF,TGTGCCAGCAGTTTATCCATGGACAGGGTCTCCTACAATGAGCAGTTCTTC
TRBV10-1,TRBJ2-3,TRBD1,16,once,CASSGQRQGATDTQYF,TGCGCCAGCAGTGGGCAAAGACAGGGGGCAACAGATACGCAGTATTTT
TRBV28,TRBJ1-2,TRBD1,14,-,CASSLGRGLNGYTF,TGTGCCAGCAGTTTAGGCAGGGGGCTAAATGGCTACACCTTC
TRBV2,TRBJ2-7,-,14,-,CASSEHRSSYEQYF,TGTGCCAGCAGTGAGCACAGGAGCTCCTACGAGCAGTACTTC
TRBV18,TRBJ2-5,-,13,-,CASSGGDQETQYF,TGTGCCAGCTCCGGTGGGGACCAAGAGACCCAGTACTTC
TRBV30,TRBJ1-4,-,18,-,CAWRPISSRWTAGEKLFF,TGTGCCTGGAGACCCATATCCTCCCGGTGGACTGCTGGGGAAAAACTGTTTTTT
TRBV10-3,TRBJ2-5,TRBD1,15,-,CAISGGQDKQETQYF,TGTGCCATCAGTGGGGGACAGGACAAACAAGAGACCCAGTACTTC
TRBV4-2,TRBJ2-3,-,15,-,CASSQVATSTDTQYF,TGTGCCAGCAGCCAAGTAGCGACTAGCACAGATACGCAGTATTTT
TRBV5-1,TRBJ2-5,-,14,-,CASSSWAGEETQYF,TGCGCCAGCAGCTCCTGGGCAGGGGAAGAGACCCAGTACTTC
TRBV5-1,TRBJ1-4,-,14,-,CASSLVSANEKLFF,TGCGCCAGCAGCTTGGTCTCGGCTAATGAAAAACTGTTTTTT
TRBV14,TRBJ2-1,-,12,-,CASSLAVNEQFF,TGTGCCAGCAGCCTAGCGGTTAATGAGCAGTTCTTC
TRBV7-2,TRBJ1-3,-,15,once,CASSRPAGSGNTIYF,TGTGCCAGCAGCCGACCCGCAGGCTCTGGAAACACCATATATTTT
TRBV10-2,TRBJ2-7,TRBD1,13,-,CASTRTGAYEQYF,TGCGCCAGCACCCGGACAGGAGCCTACGAGCAGTACTTC
TRBV18,TRBJ1-5,TRBD1,15,once,CASSPPTGGNQPQHF,TGTGCCAGCTCACCACCGACAGGGGGGAATCAGCCCCAGCATTTT
TRBV18,TRBJ2-5,-,16,-,CASSPLGGQRMETQYF,TGTGCCAGCTCACCACTTGGGGGGCAGCGGATGGAGACCCAGTACTTC
TRBV2,TRBJ2-7,-,21,-,CASSVFPPGPGTGVLSYEQYF,TGTGCCAGCAGTGTCTTCCCCCCCGGCCCCGGGACGGGAGTTTTATCCTACGAGCAGTACTTC
TRBV18,TRBJ1-3,TRBD1,17,-,CASSRDSWSTAGNTIYF,TGTGCCAGCTCACGGGACAGTTGGTCCACTGCTGGAAACACCATATATTTT
TRBV7-2,TRBJ2-7,TRBD1,16,-,CASSPEPGQGSYEQYF,TGTGCCAGCAGCCCGGAACCGGGACAGGGTTCCTACGAGCAGTACTTC
TRBV6-6,TRBJ2-7,TRBD1,14,-,CASSRTGALYEQYF,TGTGCCAGCAGTCGGACAGGGGCCCTCTACGAGCAGTACTTC
TRBV27,TRBJ2-2,-,16,-,CASSPQTPRGTGELFF,TGTGCCAGCAGCCCACAGACTCCCCGGGGAACCGGGGAGCTGTTTTTT
TRBV2,TRBJ1-5,TRBD1,15,-,CASRPGTGVNQPQHF,TGTGCCAGCAGACCCGGGACAGGGGTCAATCAGCCCCAGCATTTT
TRBV7-2,TRBJ1-5,-,15,-,CASSLYPGGNQPQHF,TGTGCCAGCAGCTTATACCCGGGAGGCAATCAGCCCCAGCATTTT